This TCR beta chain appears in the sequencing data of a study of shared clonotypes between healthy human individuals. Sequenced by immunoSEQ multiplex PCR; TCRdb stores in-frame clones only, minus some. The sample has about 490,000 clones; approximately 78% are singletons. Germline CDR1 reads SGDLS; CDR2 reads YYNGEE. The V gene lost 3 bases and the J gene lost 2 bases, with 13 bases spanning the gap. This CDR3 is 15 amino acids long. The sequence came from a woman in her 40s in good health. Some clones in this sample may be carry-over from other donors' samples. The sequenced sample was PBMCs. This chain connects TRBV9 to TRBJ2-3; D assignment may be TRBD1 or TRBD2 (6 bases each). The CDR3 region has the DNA TGTGCCAGCAGCGGGGGGGCAGGTAACACAGATACGCAGTATTTT. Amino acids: CASSGGAGNTDTQYF. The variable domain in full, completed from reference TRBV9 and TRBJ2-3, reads DSGVTQTPKHLITATGQRVTLRCSPRSGDLSVYWYQQSLDQGLQFLIQYYNGEERAKGNILERFSAQQFPDLHSELNLSSLELGDSALYFCASSGGAGNTDTQYFGPGTRLTVL.